A single sample gave rise to the 29 T cell receptor beta chains below, sequenced in a study of cytomegalovirus exposure and HLA in healthy donors. Researchers ran the PCR with 60 Vbeta and 13 Jbeta primers. Sequenced by immunoSEQ multiplex PCR; TCRdb stores in-frame clones only, minus some. The sample consists of 130,000 or so clones, roughly 82% of them appearing once. Sequencing was carried out using PBMCs. The receptors here all came from a woman younger than 35 in good health and CMV-seropositive.

This clone was seen a few times. This sequence joins TRBV4-1 and TRBJ1-1; TRBD1 agrees at 8 bases. Germline CDR1 MGHRA, CDR2 YSYEKL. V lost 0 bases and J lost 0; bases outside the gene matches: 6. The CDR3 is made up of 17 amino acids. CDR3 DNA sequence: TGCGCCAGCAGCCAAGAGCCAGGGGGCACTGTGAACACTGAAGCTTTCTTT. Its translation: CASSQEPGGTVNTEAFF.

V gene TRBV5-6 combines with J gene TRBJ2-7; 11 nucleotides line up with TRBD1. Germline V gives CDR1 SGHDT, CDR2 YYEEEE. The V segment lost 4 bases and the J segment 4 bases; nucleotides outside the gene matches: 7. The CDR3 has 15 residues. The CDR3 coding sequence is TGTGCCAGCAGCACGACGGGACAGGGGGAATACGAGCAGTACTTC. Encoded protein: CASSTTGQGEYEQYF.

The rearrangement links TRBV5-1 to TRBJ1-1; TRBD1 is a possible D gene (6 bases). V lost 4 bases and J lost 8, with 24 bases in between. Germline CDR1 is SGHRS and CDR2 is YFSETQ. There are 16 residues in the CDR3. The CDR3 sequence is CASSPGYALQGQEAFF. The CDR3 DNA follows: TGCGCCAGCAGCCCAGGTTATGCCTTACAGGGTCAGGAAGCTTTCTTT.

The V and J genes are TRBV25-1 and TRBJ1-1; D is ambiguous. The CDR3 contains 15 residues. V lost 5 bases and J lost 1, with 14 bases in between. CDR1 MGHDK and CDR2 SYGVNS come from the germline V gene. DNA of the CDR3: TGTGCCAGCAGTCCACGGGCGGGGAGGAACACTGAAGCTTTCTTT. Translated: CASSPRAGRNTEAFF.

This clone was picked up one time. The CDR3 DNA is TGCAGCGTTGCTTATACGGGGACAGAACAGGAGACCCAGTACTTC. Protein product: CSVAYTGTEQETQYF. The chain has TRBV29-1 and TRBJ2-5; 7 bases are shared with TRBD1. V was pared by 4 bases and J by 5 bases, with 13 bases of the junction left unmatched. Germline loops: CDR1 SQVTM, CDR2 ANQGSEA. The CDR3 sequence is 15 residues long.

In this sample, this clone turned up a few times. The chain links TRBV29-1 to TRBJ2-2, with 12 bases that match TRBD2. This CDR3 has 15 amino acids. CDR1 is SQVTM, CDR2 ANQGSEA, per germline. After removal of 5 bases from V and 5 bases from J, the junction contained 6 bases not matched to a gene. CDR3 bases: TGCAGCGTTTATCTAGCGGGGGGGCCGACCGGGGAGCTGTTTTTT. It specifies CSVYLAGGPTGELFF.

This clone showed up just once. The chain is built from TRBV4-2 and TRBJ1-2, with D possibly being TRBD1 (5 bases). V lost 2 bases, J lost 7 bases, and 11 bases lay in between. The CDR3 sequence is 13 residues long. The V gene's germline CDR1 is LGHNA and CDR2 YNFKEQ. Written as DNA, the CDR3 is TGTGCCAGCAGCCAAACTTCACAGGTTGGCTACACCTTC. The encoded protein is CASSQTSQVGYTF.

The rearrangement uses TRBV9 and TRBJ1-6; D is undetermined. The V gene lost 0 bases and the J gene lost 6 bases, with 10 bases spanning the gap. The CDR3 totals 15 residues. Germline V CDR1 and CDR2: SGDLS, YYNGEE. The CDR3 coding sequence is TGTGCCAGCAGCGTAGGAGGTATGGGTAATTCACCCCTCCACTTT. Protein sequence: CASSVGGMGNSPLHF.

The chain combines TRBV27 with TRBJ1-6, with D unresolved. Trimming left V 4 bases short and J 6 bases short, with 16 bases between. This CDR3 has 16 amino acids. CDR1 is MNHEY and CDR2 is SMNVEV in the germline V gene (reference sequence). The CDR3 protein is CASSSPIRDPNSPLHF. In nucleotides, the CDR3 is TGTGCCAGCAGTTCCCCTATCCGAGATCCTAATTCACCCCTCCACTTT.

The rearrangement links TRBV7-2 to TRBJ2-2; 9 bases are shared with TRBD2. Trimming took 3 bases from V and 7 from J; bases not matched to a gene: 3. CDR1 and CDR2 from the germline V gene are SGHTA and FQGNSA. The CDR3 extends over 14 amino acids. CDR3 bases: TGTGCCAGCAGCTTGCGGGGGGGAAGCGGGGAGCTGTTTTTT. This gives the protein CASSLRGGSGELFF. Combining the CDR3 with reference TRBV7-2 and TRBJ2-2 gives the whole variable domain GAGVSQSPSNKVTEKGKDVELRCDPISGHTALYWYRQSLGQGLEFLIYFQGNSAPDKSGLPSDRFSAERTGGSVSTLTIQRTQQEDSAVYLCASSLRGGSGELFFGEGSRLTVL.

The J gene is TRBJ2-3, the V gene TRBV15; TRBD2 matches at 13 bases. The CDR3 sequence is 17 residues long. Per the germline V gene, CDR1 is LNHNV and CDR2 is YYDKDF (reference sequence). J gave up 3 bases and V 3 bases, and 6 bases lay outside the gene matches. CDR3 in DNA: TGTGCCACCAGCAGCCTAACTAGCGGGGGGGCGACAGATACGCAGTATTTT. The encoded protein is CATSSLTSGGATDTQYF. Full variable domain (missing parts from reference TRBV15 and TRBJ2-3): DAMVIQNPRYQVTQFGKPVTLSCSQTLNHNVMYWYQQKSSQAPKLLFHYYDKDFNNEADTPDNFQSRRPNTSFCFLDIRSPGLGDTAMYLCATSSLTSGGATDTQYFGPGTRLTVL.

This clone appeared a single time. Lacking the conserved final phenylalanine or tryptophan, this CDR3 likely reflects a read error. Because the CDR3's place on the DNA is in doubt, the DNA is left out and the CDR3 is given as listed by TCRdb. This chain connects TRBV28 to TRBJ1-3; the table assigns TRBD1, which was not confirmed against the DNA. With termini counted, the CDR3 has 11 amino acids. The germline CDR1 and CDR2 sequences are MDHEN and SYDVKM. The CDR3: CASSSSRTGGI.

The chain joins TRBV6-1 to TRBJ1-6; D unclear. Germline-derived CDR1 and CDR2 are MNHNS and SASEGT. V gave up 4 bases and J gave up 7 bases, with 8 bases separating them. The CDR3 extends over 13 amino acids. Written as DNA, the CDR3 is TGTGCCAGCAGTGTGGCACCGAATTCACCCCTCCACTTT. Amino acids: CASSVAPNSPLHF.

This sequence joins TRBV19 and TRBJ1-3, with 8 bases matching TRBD1. CDR3 length: 18 residues. Germline V gene sequence: CDR1 LNHDA, CDR2 SQIVND (reference sequence). The V and J ends lost 9 bases and 5 bases, in that order; junction bases with no gene match: 21. The CDR3 reads CARMCLVLEGQGRNTIYF. DNA of the CDR3: TGTGCCAGAATGTGCCTTGTTTTGGAAGGACAGGGTAGAAACACCATATATTTT.

The chain is built from TRBV28 and TRBJ1-5, with D hard to call. The CDR3 runs 12 residues. Trimming stripped 4 bases from V and 7 bases from J, with 8 bases between. Germline V CDR1 and CDR2: MDHEN, SYDVKM. The CDR3 sequence: CASSSLPQPQHF. CDR3 in DNA: TGTGCCAGCAGTTCCCTCCCCCAGCCCCAGCATTTT.

The V gene is TRBV6-6, the J gene TRBJ2-5; 9 positions match TRBD1. The length of the CDR3 is 15 residues. V was pared by 6 bases and J by 4 bases, with 9 bases of the junction left unmatched. CDR1 and CDR2 from the germline V gene are MNHNY and SVGAGI (reference sequence). The CDR3 DNA sequence: TGTGCCAGCAGCCTCCCGACAGGGGGGGGAGAGACCCAGTACTTC. It specifies CASSLPTGGGETQYF.

The chain recombines TRBV28 with TRBJ2-7; 12 bases are a match to TRBD2. CDR3 length: 16 residues. V lost 3 bases and J lost 4; bases outside the gene matches: 7. Germline V gene lookup returns CDR1 MDHEN and CDR2 SYDVKM. CDR3 amino acids: CASSLIRLAGEYEQYF. CDR3 nucleotide sequence: TGTGCCAGCAGTTTGATCCGACTAGCGGGGGAATACGAGCAGTACTTC.

This sequence joins TRBV7-2 and TRBJ2-7; TRBD1 agrees at 9 bases. The trim removed 5 bases at V and 3 bases at J, leaving 8 bases unmatched. This CDR3 is built from 15 residues. Per germline, CDR1 SGHTA and CDR2 FQGNSA. The CDR3 spells CASSPQGASVYEQYF. DNA of the CDR3: TGTGCCAGCAGCCCACAGGGGGCGTCGGTCTACGAGCAGTACTTC. Filled out from reference TRBV7-2 and TRBJ2-7, the complete variable domain reads GAGVSQSPSNKVTEKGKDVELRCDPISGHTALYWYRQSLGQGLEFLIYFQGNSAPDKSGLPSDRFSAERTGGSVSTLTIQRTQQEDSAVYLCASSPQGASVYEQYFGPGTRLTVT.

Details on this clone: Other DNA variants within this sample encode the same CDR3. The chain joins TRBV6-5 to TRBJ1-5; 8 bases map to TRBD1. There are 13 residues in the CDR3. Looked up from germline, CDR1 is MNHEY and CDR2 is SVGAGI. J lost 3 bases, V lost 6 bases, and 1 base had no gene match. The CDR3 region is CASRDRVNQPQHF. The CDR3 coding sequence is TGTGCCAGCAGGGACAGGGTCAATCAGCCCCAGCATTTT.

The chain employs TRBV10-1 and TRBJ2-3, with TRBD2 matching over 8 bases. V gave up 6 bases and J gave up 8 bases; unmatched junction bases: 7. The germline V gene encodes CDR1 WNHNN and CDR2 SYGVQD (reference sequence). The length of the CDR3 is 13 residues. Here the CDR3 reads CASSPLAGGTQYF. For the CDR3, the DNA is TGCGCCAGCAGCCCCCTGGCGGGGGGTACGCAGTATTTT.

The rearrangement joins TRBV7-9 to TRBJ2-1, with 12 bases that match TRBD2. Per the germline V gene, CDR1 is SEHNR and CDR2 is FQNEAQ (reference sequence). Germline trimming cut 6 bases from V and 4 bases from J; bases unmatched to any gene: 7. CDR3 length: 16 residues. DNA of the CDR3: TGTGCCAGCAGTTTCTTAGGGACTAGCGGGTACAATGAGCAGTTCTTC. Translating gives CASSFLGTSGYNEQFF.

This chain links TRBV4-2 with TRBJ2-1, with a tentative D call TRBD2 (6 bases). Trimming removed 2 bases from V and 7 bases from J, with 18 bases in between. The CDR3 extends over 16 amino acids. Germline V lookup: CDR1 LGHNA, CDR2 YNFKEQ. CDR3 loop: CASSQPSDFGGNEQFF. The DNA of the CDR3 is TGTGCCAGCAGCCAACCTTCCGACTTTGGGGGGAATGAGCAGTTCTTC.

The rearrangement links TRBV2 to TRBJ1-5, with TRBD1 matching over 7 bases. Trimming cost V 1 base and J 6 bases; bases outside gene matches: 3. Germline V gene sequence: CDR1 SNHLY, CDR2 FYNNEI. The CDR3 contains 14 residues. CDR3 sequence: CASSEGQGTQPQHF. In DNA, the CDR3 is TGTGCCAGCAGTGAAGGACAGGGAACTCAGCCCCAGCATTTT.

The chain joins TRBV5-1 to TRBJ1-2; D uncertain. The length of the CDR3 is 16 residues. Trimming shortened V by 0 bases and J by 3 bases, and 15 bases separated the two germline ends. In germline, CDR1 is SGHRS, CDR2 YFSETQ. The CDR3 spells CASSLVGGPRDYGYTF. As DNA, the CDR3 is TGCGCCAGCAGCTTGGTAGGCGGGCCCCGGGACTATGGCTACACCTTC.

The CDR3 bases are TGTGCCAGCAGCCAAGAGGGGGGACCCGCTAACTATGGCTACACCTTC. It translates to CASSQEGGPANYGYTF. This chain uses TRBV14 with TRBJ1-2; D is perhaps TRBD1 (5 bases). V was shortened by 0 bases and J by 0 bases, with 11 bases between the two germline ends. The germline V gene has CDR1 SGHDN and CDR2 FVKESK. The CDR3 is 16 residues long.

This chain connects TRBV6-5 to TRBJ1-5, with 7 positions matching TRBD1. J was trimmed by 1 base and V by 5 bases; bases with no gene match: 5. Germline CDR1 is MNHEY and CDR2 is SVGAGI. CDR3 length: 15 residues. CDR3 residues: CASSHDRASNQPQHF. The CDR3 DNA reads as TGTGCCAGCAGTCACGACAGGGCCAGCAATCAGCCCCAGCATTTT.

J is TRBJ1-1 and V is TRBV5-5; 7 nucleotides align to TRBD1. This CDR3 contains 16 residues. The V gene end was trimmed by 4 bases and the J gene end by 1 base; junction bases not matched to a gene: 10. CDR1 SGHKS and CDR2 YYEKEE come from the germline V gene (reference sequence). DNA for the CDR3: TGTGCCAGCAGCCTCCGACAGGGATTCGGGAACACTGAAGCTTTCTTT. Residues: CASSLRQGFGNTEAFF.

This clone was seen more than once but under ten times. V usage is TRBV6-5 and J usage is TRBJ1-1; D is possibly TRBD1 (5 bases). Germline CDR1 reads MNHEY; CDR2 reads SVGAGI. The CDR3 is made up of 14 amino acids. Trimming removed 5 bases at V and 1 base at J, with 11 bases between. CDR3 residues: CASSVGGGNTEAFF. DNA of the CDR3: TGTGCCAGCAGTGTCGGGGGGGGGAACACTGAAGCTTTCTTT.

The rearrangement links TRBV5-1 to TRBJ2-1; 9 bases align to TRBD2. Germline-derived CDR1 and CDR2 are SGHRS and YFSETQ. Trimming took 4 bases from V and 7 from J; bases not matched to a gene: 9. This CDR3 spans 15 amino acids. CDR3 sequence: CASSPRLAATNEQFF. The CDR3 DNA reads as TGCGCCAGCAGCCCGCGACTAGCGGCCACGAATGAGCAGTTCTTC.